The 3 T cell receptor beta chains given below trace back to one sample, sequenced in a study of long-term antiretroviral therapy in people with HIV. Survey level was the resolution at which the v3.0 immunoSEQ assay ran. Repertoires were generated with immunoSEQ multiplex PCR, while TCRdb's copy carries only in-frame clones and drops some. The profile shows 15,000 to 20,000 clones, approximately 80% of them singletons. The starting material was unsorted PBMCs, obtained 0.3 years before starting antiretroviral therapy. These receptor sequences come from a man aged 45-65 years with HIV.

The chain combines TRBV7-2 with TRBJ2-7; 7 bases are shared with TRBD1. The germline V gene has CDR1 SGHTA and CDR2 FQGNSA. Trimming at V came to 0 bases and at J to 5 bases, leaving 10 bases not matched to a gene. The CDR3 runs 16 residues. In DNA, the CDR3 is TGTGCCAGCAGCTTAGCAGGGGGCGAATTTAATGACGAGCAGTACTTC. Residues: CASSLAGGEFNDEQYF.

The chain's CDR3 is CAISESRGVNYGYTF. CDR3 DNA sequence: TGTGCCATCAGTGAGTCCAGGGGCGTTAACTATGGCTACACCTTC. The chain links TRBV10-3 to TRBJ1-2, with D possibly TRBD1 on 6 matching bases. CDR1 and CDR2 (germline): ENHRY, SYGVKD. This CDR3 is built from 15 residues. The germline V and J ends were trimmed by 0 bases and 1 base, with 9 bases remaining between them.

V is TRBV12-5 and J is TRBJ1-2, with TRBD1 as a possible D gene (6 bases). The V end lost 6 bases, the J end lost 4 bases, and 15 bases lay between the germline ends. CDR3 length: 14 residues. Looked up from germline, CDR1 is LGHNT and CDR2 is FRNRAP. The CDR3 bases are TGTGCTAGTGGACCAAACAGGGAGAGCTATGGCTACACCTTC. Translation gives CASGPNRESYGYTF.